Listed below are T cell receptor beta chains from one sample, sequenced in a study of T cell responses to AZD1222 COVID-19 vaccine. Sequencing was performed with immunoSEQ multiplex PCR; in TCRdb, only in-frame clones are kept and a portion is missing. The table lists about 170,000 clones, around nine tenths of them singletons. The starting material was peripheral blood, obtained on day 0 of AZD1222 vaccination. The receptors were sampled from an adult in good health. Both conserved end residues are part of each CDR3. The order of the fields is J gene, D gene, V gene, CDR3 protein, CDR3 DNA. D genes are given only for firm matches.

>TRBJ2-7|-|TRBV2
CASMLTGTVSSYEQYF
TGTGCCAGCATGCTGACCGGGACGGTGAGCTCCTACGAGCAGTACTTC
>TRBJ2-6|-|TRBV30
CACTVGQGYSGANVLTF
TGTGCCTGCACTGTGGGGCAGGGCTACTCTGGGGCCAACGTCCTGACTTTC
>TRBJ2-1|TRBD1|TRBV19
CASKGQGADRFF
TGTGCCAGTAAAGGACAGGGGGCGGATCGGTTCTTC
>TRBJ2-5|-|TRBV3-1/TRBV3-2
CASSQKTRGRGQETQYF
TGTGCCAGCAGCCAAAAAACCCGGGGGCGGGGCCAAGAGACCCAGTACTTC
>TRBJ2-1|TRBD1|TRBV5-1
CASSPGQGAYNEQFF
TGCGCCAGCAGCCCGGGACAGGGAGCCTACAATGAGCAGTTCTTC
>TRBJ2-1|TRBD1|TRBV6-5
CASLSRTGINEQFF
TGTGCCAGCCTCAGTAGGACAGGAATCAATGAGCAGTTCTTC
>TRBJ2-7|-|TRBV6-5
CASSYGQGAYEQYF
TGTGCCAGCAGTTACGGGCAGGGTGCCTACGAGCAGTACTTC
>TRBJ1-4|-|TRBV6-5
CASSYSGTINEKLFF
TGTGCCAGCAGTTACTCCGGGACGATTAATGAAAAACTGTTTTTT
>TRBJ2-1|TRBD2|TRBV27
CASSSLSGGSSYNEQFF
TGTGCCAGCAGTTCCCTTAGCGGGGGGAGCTCCTACAATGAGCAGTTCTTC
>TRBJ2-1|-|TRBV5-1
CASRRAEADEQFF
TGCGCCAGCAGACGGGCAGAAGCGGATGAGCAGTTCTTC
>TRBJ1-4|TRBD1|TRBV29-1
CSVAGRGYTNEKLFF
TGCAGCGTTGCGGGCAGGGGGTATACTAATGAAAAACTGTTTTTT
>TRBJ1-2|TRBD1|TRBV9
CASSVGDRSPSGYGYTF
TGTGCCAGCAGCGTAGGGGACAGGAGCCCCTCGGGCTATGGCTACACCTTC
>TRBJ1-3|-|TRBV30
CAWRDRAGNTIYF
TGTGCCTGGAGGGACAGAGCTGGAAACACCATATATTTT